In this sample, the clone carrying this T cell receptor beta chain turned up many times. Its antigen is as yet unknown. The donors, aged about 6 to 100, were healthy Caucasians from Russia. The data were obtained in a study of blood T cells in healthy people across ages. Study findings and constraints: Naive CD4+ cells and diversity were both higher in long-lived donors than in aged donors.

Sample-barcoded 5' priming and a J-beta primer mix drove a second PCR of about 7 to 12 cycles. CDR3-containing paired-end reads numbering at least 2.5 million came from each sample. TCRdb itself ran the 5' RACE reads through MiXCR, one entry per CDR3 protein. Here the sample spans roughly 1.9 million distinct CDR3 sequences, about 39% being singletons. This CDR3 is built from 13 residues. Germline V CDR1 and CDR2: MNHEY, SVGEGT. The V end lost 3 bases, the J end lost 0 bases, and 6 bases lay between the germline ends. The chain links TRBV6-2 or TRBV6-3 to TRBJ2-7; D not resolved. The receptor was isolated from a human donor in good health. The sequencing sample was made of blood. CDR3 in amino acids: CASSYLASYEQYF. Here the CDR3 DNA reads TGTGCCAGCAGTTATTTAGCCTCCTACGAGCAGTACTTC.